This TCR beta chain is from a study of blood T cell repertoires in COVID-19. Study details: Samples taken during acute and convalescent COVID-19 were collected in the United States, Italy and Spain. PBMCs, B-cell-depleted T cells, or T cells were the source of the cDNA or gDNA that made up the material.

In the original processing: Estimates of nucleated cell counts were drawn from the amplification of reference gene primers. This table comes from immunoSEQ multiplex PCR, and its TCRdb copy is limited to in-frame clones, with some not included. The V and J calls and clone size were taken over from that table, and D and trimming were inferred from the DNA. This sample has some 90,000 clones, with around 89% found just once. The sequence came from a man aged 45 to 65 with acute or convalescent COVID-19. Sequencing input: peripheral blood.

The CDR3 reads CASKDRWNTEAFF. The CDR3 DNA reads TGTGCCAGTAAAGACAGATGGAACACTGAAGCTTTCTTT. This chain connects TRBV19 to TRBJ1-1, with D perhaps TRBD1 (5 bases). CDR1 and CDR2 from the germline V gene are LNHDA and SQIVND (reference sequence). The length of the CDR3 is 13 residues. V lost 7 bases, J lost 1 base, and 10 bases lay in between.